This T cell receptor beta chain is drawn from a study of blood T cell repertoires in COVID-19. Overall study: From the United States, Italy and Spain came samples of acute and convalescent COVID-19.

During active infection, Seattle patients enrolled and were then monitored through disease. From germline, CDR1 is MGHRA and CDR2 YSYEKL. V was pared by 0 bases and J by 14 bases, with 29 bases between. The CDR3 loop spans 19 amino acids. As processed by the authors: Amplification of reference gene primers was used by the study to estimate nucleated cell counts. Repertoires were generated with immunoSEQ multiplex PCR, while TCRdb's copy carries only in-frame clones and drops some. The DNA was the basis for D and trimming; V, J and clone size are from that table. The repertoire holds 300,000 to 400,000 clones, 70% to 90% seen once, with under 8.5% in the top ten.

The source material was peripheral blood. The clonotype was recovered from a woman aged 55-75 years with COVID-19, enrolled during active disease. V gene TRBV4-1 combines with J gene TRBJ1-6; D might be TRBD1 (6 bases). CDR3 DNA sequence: TGCGCCAGCAGCCAAGAAAGGGCCAGGGGAACACCCTGGGAATGGACCCTCCACTTT. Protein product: CASSQERARGTPWEWTLHF.